The rows below give T cell receptor beta chains drawn from one sample of a study of blood T cell repertoires in COVID-19. The data were produced by immunoSEQ multiplex PCR, yet TCRdb's version contains in-frame clones alone and is incomplete. The data hold 87,000 or so clones, with about nine tenths observed a single time. Sequenced sample: peripheral blood. These receptors originate from a woman aged 45-65 years with active or convalescent COVID-19. CDR3s include the opening cysteine and the closing phenylalanine or tryptophan. The D gene is left open where the match is weak. Where a row states a size, it is once, few, many or the class of an expanded clone; other rows omit it.

NA,TRBV7-8,TRBD1,TRBJ1-5,CASSLRQGVGNQPQHF,TGTGCCAGCAGCTTAAGACAGGGAGTAGGCAATCAGCCCCAGCATTTT
NA,TRBV3-1/TRBV3-2,NA,TRBJ2-5,CASSQRLARETQYF,TGTGCCAGCAGCCAGAGATTAGCGAGGGAGACCCAGTACTTC
NA,TRBV2,NA,TRBJ1-1,CASRVALAEAFF,TGTGCCAGCAGGGTAGCCTTGGCTGAAGCTTTCTTT
NA,TRBV10-1,NA,TRBJ2-6,CASPTWGTGTPIGHSGANVLTF,TGCGCCAGCCCAACTTGGGGAACCGGGACACCAATCGGCCACTCTGGGGCCAACGTCCTGACTTTC
once,TRBV5-1,NA,TRBJ1-1,CASSLASLSPEAFF,TGCGCCAGCAGCTTGGCTTCCCTCTCCCCTGAAGCTTTCTTT
NA,TRBV3-1/TRBV3-2,TRBD1,TRBJ1-1,CASSRRQGAGNTEAFF,TGTGCCAGCAGCCGCAGACAGGGGGCCGGTAACACTGAAGCTTTCTTT
NA,TRBV6-5,NA,TRBJ2-7,CASSFGSSYEQYF,TGTGCCAGCAGCTTTGGTTCTAGCTACGAGCAGTACTTC
few,TRBV7-2,NA,TRBJ2-3,CASSLMWGDTQYF,TGTGCCAGCAGCTTAATGTGGGGCGATACGCAGTATTTT
NA,TRBV11-1,TRBD2,TRBJ2-5,CASSGTSGGPETQYF,TGTGCCAGCAGCGGGACTAGCGGGGGGCCGGAGACCCAGTACTTC
NA,TRBV19,NA,TRBJ2-1,CASSMRNPYNEQFF,TGTGCCAGTAGTATGCGGAACCCCTACAATGAGCAGTTCTTC
NA,TRBV12-5,TRBD1,TRBJ2-7,CASGTPGQGVHRDEQYF,TGTGCTAGTGGTACGCCGGGACAGGGGGTACATCGGGACGAGCAGTACTTC
NA,TRBV5-1,NA,TRBJ2-7,CASSTGRSYEQYF,TGCGCCAGCAGCACCGGAAGGAGCTACGAGCAGTACTTC
NA,TRBV5-5,NA,TRBJ1-5,CASSQTDGLASNQPQHF,TGTGCCAGCAGCCAAACGGACGGATTAGCGAGCAATCAGCCCCAGCATTTT
NA,TRBV6-2/TRBV6-3,TRBD1,TRBJ1-4,CASSSPGTGGEKLFF,TGTGCCAGCAGTTCGCCTGGGACAGGGGGTGAAAAACTGTTTTTT
NA,TRBV11-1,TRBD1,TRBJ1-6,CASSGDRLLNNSPLHF,TGTGCCAGCAGCGGGGACAGATTACTCAACAATTCACCCCTCCACTTT
NA,TRBV30,NA,TRBJ1-3,CAWSARASGNTIYF,TGTGCCTGGAGTGCCAGGGCGAGTGGAAACACCATATATTTT
NA,TRBV27,NA,TRBJ2-3,CASSRAPTDTQYF,TGTGCCAGCAGCCGCGCACCCACAGATACGCAGTATTTT
NA,TRBV2,NA,TRBJ1-2,CASRKTGVSYYGYTF,TGTGCCAGCAGAAAGACGGGGGTCTCCTACTATGGCTACACCTTC
NA,TRBV19,TRBD1,TRBJ1-4,CASSIGQGTNEKLFF,TGTGCCAGTAGTATTGGACAGGGTACCAATGAAAAACTGTTTTTT
NA,TRBV5-8,NA,TRBJ1-5,CASRPQGQPQHF,TGTGCCAGCAGACCACAGGGACAGCCCCAGCATTTT
NA,TRBV13,TRBD2,TRBJ2-5,CASSKVPGLAVQETQYF,TGTGCCAGCAGCAAAGTCCCGGGACTAGCGGTTCAAGAGACCCAGTACTTC
NA,TRBV6-1,TRBD1,TRBJ1-2,CASSARQGGSPNYGYTF,TGTGCCAGCAGTGCACGACAGGGGGGCAGTCCTAACTATGGCTACACCTTC
NA,TRBV19,NA,TRBJ1-6,CASSIQVSYNSPLHF,TGTGCCAGTAGTATCCAGGTTTCCTATAATTCACCCCTCCACTTT
NA,TRBV10-1,NA,TRBJ1-1,CASGPHLGSGDMNTEAFF,TGCGCCAGCGGGCCACACCTAGGCTCAGGGGACATGAACACTGAAGCTTTCTTT
NA,TRBV7-2,NA,TRBJ2-4,CASSLAGVGAKNIQYF,TGTGCCAGCAGCTTAGCAGGGGTCGGGGCCAAAAACATTCAGTACTTC
NA,TRBV7-2,TRBD1,TRBJ2-1,CASSLVGTGNNEQFF,TGTGCCAGCAGCTTAGTCGGGACAGGGAATAATGAGCAGTTCTTC
NA,TRBV5-1,NA,TRBJ1-2,CASSLDPGGYTF,TGCGCCAGCAGCTTAGACCCAGGAGGCTACACCTTC
NA,TRBV30,TRBD1,TRBJ1-2,CAWSPPGQGAVNYGYTF,TGTGCCTGGAGTCCTCCGGGACAGGGGGCTGTTAACTATGGCTACACCTTC
NA,TRBV9,TRBD1,TRBJ2-2,CASSVVGQGAGELFF,TGTGCCAGCAGCGTAGTTGGACAGGGGGCCGGGGAGCTGTTTTTT